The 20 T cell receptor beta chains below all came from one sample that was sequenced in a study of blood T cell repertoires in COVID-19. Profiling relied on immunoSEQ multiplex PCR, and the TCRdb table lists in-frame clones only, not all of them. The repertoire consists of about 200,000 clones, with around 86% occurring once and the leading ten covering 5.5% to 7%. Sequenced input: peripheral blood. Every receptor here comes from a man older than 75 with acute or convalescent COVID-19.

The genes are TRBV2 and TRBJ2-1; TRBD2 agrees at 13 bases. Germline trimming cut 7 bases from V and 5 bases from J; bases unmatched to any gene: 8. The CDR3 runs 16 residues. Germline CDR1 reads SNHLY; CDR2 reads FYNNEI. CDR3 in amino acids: CASNPWTSGGHNEQFF. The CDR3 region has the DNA TGTGCCAGCAATCCTTGGACTAGCGGGGGCCACAATGAGCAGTTCTTC.

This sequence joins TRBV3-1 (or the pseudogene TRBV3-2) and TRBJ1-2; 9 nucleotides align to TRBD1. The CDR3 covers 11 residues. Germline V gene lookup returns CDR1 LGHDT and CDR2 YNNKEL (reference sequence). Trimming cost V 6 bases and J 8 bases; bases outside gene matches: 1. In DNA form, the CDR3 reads TGTGCCAGCAGGGGGACAGGGGGCTACACCTTC. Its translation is CASRGTGGYTF.

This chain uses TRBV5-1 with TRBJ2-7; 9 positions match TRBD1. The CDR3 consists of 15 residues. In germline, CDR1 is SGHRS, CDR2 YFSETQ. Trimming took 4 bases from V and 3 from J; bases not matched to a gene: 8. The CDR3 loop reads CASSRDRVGSYEQYF. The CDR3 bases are TGCGCCAGCAGCCGGGACAGGGTTGGTAGCTACGAGCAGTACTTC.

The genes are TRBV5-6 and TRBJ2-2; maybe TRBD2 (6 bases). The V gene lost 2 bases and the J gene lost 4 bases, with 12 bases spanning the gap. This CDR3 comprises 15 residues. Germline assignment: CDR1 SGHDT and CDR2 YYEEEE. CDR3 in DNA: TGTGCCAGCAGCTTTCGCGGGATAGTCACCGGGGAGCTGTTTTTT. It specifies CASSFRGIVTGELFF.

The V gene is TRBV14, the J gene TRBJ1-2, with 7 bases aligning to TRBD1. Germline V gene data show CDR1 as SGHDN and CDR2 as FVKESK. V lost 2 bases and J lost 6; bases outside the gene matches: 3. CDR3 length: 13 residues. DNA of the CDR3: TGTGCCAGCAGCCAATACACAGGGGATGGCTACACCTTC. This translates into CASSQYTGDGYTF.

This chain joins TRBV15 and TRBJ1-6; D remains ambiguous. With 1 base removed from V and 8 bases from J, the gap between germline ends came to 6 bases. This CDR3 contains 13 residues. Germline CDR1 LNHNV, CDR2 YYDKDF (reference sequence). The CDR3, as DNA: TGTGCCACCAGCAGAGTAGAATATTCACCCCTCCACTTT. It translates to CATSRVEYSPLHF.

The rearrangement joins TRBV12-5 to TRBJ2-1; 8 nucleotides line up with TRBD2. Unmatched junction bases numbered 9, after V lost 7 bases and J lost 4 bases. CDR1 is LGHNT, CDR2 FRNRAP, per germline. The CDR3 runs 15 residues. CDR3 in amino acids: CASETGGVGYNEQFF. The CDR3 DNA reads TGTGCTAGTGAGACGGGGGGGGTCGGTTACAATGAGCAGTTCTTC.

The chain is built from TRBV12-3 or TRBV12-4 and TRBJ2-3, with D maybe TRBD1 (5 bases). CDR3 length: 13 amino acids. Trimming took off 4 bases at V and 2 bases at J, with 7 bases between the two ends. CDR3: CASSWGFTDTQYF. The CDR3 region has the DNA TGTGCCAGCAGTTGGGGCTTCACAGATACGCAGTATTTT.

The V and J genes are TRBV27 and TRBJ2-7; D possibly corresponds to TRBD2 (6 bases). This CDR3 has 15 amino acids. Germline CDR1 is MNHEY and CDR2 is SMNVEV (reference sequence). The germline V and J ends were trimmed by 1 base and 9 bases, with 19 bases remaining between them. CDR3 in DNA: TGTGCCAGCAGTTTATTTCCGGACGGCCCCGGGGGGCAGTACTTC. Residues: CASSLFPDGPGGQYF.

The CDR3 spells CASSLLAGVGEETQYF. The CDR3 region has the DNA TGTGCCAGCAGTTTATTAGCGGGAGTGGGTGAGGAGACCCAGTACTTC. The V and J genes are TRBV27 and TRBJ2-5; 9 positions agree with TRBD2. The CDR3 covers 16 residues. Germline V lookup: CDR1 MNHEY, CDR2 SMNVEV (reference sequence). V was pared by 1 base and J by 5 bases, with 8 bases of the junction left unmatched.

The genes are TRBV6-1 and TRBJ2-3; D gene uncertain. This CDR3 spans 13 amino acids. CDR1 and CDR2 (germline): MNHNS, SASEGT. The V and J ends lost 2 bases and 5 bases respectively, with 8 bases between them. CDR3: CASSEWPIDTQYF. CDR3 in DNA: TGTGCCAGCAGTGAATGGCCGATAGATACGCAGTATTTT.

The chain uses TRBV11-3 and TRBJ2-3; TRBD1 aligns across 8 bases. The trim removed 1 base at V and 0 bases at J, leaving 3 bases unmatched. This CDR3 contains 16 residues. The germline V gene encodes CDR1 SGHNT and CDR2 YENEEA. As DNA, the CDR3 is TGTGCCAGCAGCTTAGGGACAGGGTTGAGCACAGATACGCAGTATTTT. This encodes CASSLGTGLSTDTQYF. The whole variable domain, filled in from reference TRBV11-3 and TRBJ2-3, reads EAGVVQSPRYKIIEKKQPVAFWCNPISGHNTLYWYLQNLGQGPELLIRYENEEAVDDSQLPKDRFSAERLKGVDSTLKIQPAELGDSAVYLCASSLGTGLSTDTQYFGPGTRLTVL.

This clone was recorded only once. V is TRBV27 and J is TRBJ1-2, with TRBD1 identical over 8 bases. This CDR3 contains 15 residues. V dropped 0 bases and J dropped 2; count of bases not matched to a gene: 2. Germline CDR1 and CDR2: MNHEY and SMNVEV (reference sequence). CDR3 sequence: CASSLSNRGNYGYTF. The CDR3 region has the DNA TGTGCCAGCAGTTTATCGAACAGGGGGAACTATGGCTACACCTTC.

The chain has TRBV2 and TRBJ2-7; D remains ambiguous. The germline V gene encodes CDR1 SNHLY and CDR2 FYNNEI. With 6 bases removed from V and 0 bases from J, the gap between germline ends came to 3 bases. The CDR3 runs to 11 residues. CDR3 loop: CASRYSYEQYF. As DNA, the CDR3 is TGTGCCAGCAGGTACTCCTACGAGCAGTACTTC.

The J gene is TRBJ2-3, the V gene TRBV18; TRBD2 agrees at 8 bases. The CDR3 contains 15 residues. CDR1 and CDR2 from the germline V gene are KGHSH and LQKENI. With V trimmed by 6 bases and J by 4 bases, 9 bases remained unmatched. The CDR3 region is CASSQGLVPPDTQYF. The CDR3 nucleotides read TGTGCCAGCTCGCAGGGACTAGTTCCCCCAGATACGCAGTATTTT.

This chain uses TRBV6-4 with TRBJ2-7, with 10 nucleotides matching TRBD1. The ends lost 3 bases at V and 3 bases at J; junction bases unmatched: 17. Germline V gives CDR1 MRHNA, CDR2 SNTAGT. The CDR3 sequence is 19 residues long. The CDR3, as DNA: TGTGCCAGCAGTGAAAGTTGTTTCTTTTCCGGGACAGGGGTCTACGAGCAGTACGTC. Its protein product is CASSESCFFSGTGVYEQYV.

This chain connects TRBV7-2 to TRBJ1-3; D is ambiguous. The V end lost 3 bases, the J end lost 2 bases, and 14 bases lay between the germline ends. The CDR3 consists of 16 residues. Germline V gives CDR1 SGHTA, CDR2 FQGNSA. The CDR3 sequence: CASSFLGEIAGNTIYF. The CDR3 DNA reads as TGTGCCAGCAGCTTCCTGGGAGAGATAGCTGGAAACACCATATATTTT.

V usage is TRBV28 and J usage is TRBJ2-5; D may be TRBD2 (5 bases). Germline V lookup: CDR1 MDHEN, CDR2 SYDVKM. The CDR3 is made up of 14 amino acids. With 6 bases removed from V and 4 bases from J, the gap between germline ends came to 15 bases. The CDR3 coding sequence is TGTGCCAGCAGAACCCCTAGCCGGCGAGAGACCCAGTACTTC. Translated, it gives CASRTPSRRETQYF.

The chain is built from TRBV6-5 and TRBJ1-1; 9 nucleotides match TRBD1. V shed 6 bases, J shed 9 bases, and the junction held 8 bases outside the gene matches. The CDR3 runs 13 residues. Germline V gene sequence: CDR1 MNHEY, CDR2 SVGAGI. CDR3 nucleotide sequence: TGTGCCAGCAGCCCAAACAGGGGGCGGAAAGCTTTCTTT. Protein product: CASSPNRGRKAFF.

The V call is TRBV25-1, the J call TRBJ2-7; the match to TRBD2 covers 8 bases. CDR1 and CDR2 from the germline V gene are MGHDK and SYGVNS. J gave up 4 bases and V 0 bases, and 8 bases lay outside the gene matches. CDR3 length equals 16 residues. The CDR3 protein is CASSEYRSGLAYEQYF. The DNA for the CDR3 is TGTGCCAGCAGTGAATATAGGAGTGGACTAGCTTACGAGCAGTACTTC.